Sequencing of this T cell receptor beta chain was carried out in a study of control samples from healthy donors and cancer patients. Trimming cost V 4 bases and J 5 bases; bases outside gene matches: 7. In germline, CDR1 is MNHNS, CDR2 SASEGT. There are 16 residues in the CDR3. Clones were sequenced by immunoSEQ multiplex PCR, and TCRdb holds only the in-frame ones, with some missing. Found here are some 130,000 clones, roughly 92% of them singletons; the top ten hold about 5.5%. The sequencing sample was made of blood. This sequence joins TRBV6-1 and TRBJ1-6, with 8 bases identical to TRBD1. This clonotype was obtained from a man between 18 and 29 years old in good health. The CDR3 reads CASSGQGRANNSPLHF. The DNA for the CDR3 is TGTGCCAGCAGTGGACAGGGGAGGGCAAATAATTCACCCCTCCACTTT.